The TCR beta chain described here comes from a study of blood T cell repertoires in COVID-19. Across the study: The study drew acute and convalescent COVID-19 samples from the United States, Italy and Spain. PBMCs, B-cell-depleted T cells, or T cells were the source of the cDNA or gDNA that made up the material.

Trimming at V came to 4 bases and at J to 2 bases, leaving 6 bases not matched to a gene. Germline CDR1 reads SGHRS; CDR2 reads YFSETQ. This CDR3 comprises 15 residues. Using immunoSEQ multiplex PCR, the repertoire was profiled, and TCRdb retains in-frame clones only, with some absent. The data contain approximately 240,000 clones, 83% of them singletons. This TCR came from a human donor in a cohort sampled during active COVID-19. J is TRBJ2-7 and V is TRBV5-1; the match to TRBD2 covers 10 bases. Sequenced material: peripheral blood. The CDR3 spells CASSPGLAPPYEQYF. The CDR3 coding sequence is TGCGCCAGCAGCCCGGGACTAGCGCCGCCCTACGAGCAGTACTTC.